Each of the 11 T cell receptor beta chains below was sequenced from the same sample in a study of blood T cell repertoires in COVID-19. Clones were read by immunoSEQ multiplex PCR, and TCRdb kept only the in-frame ones, dropping some. This table has about 130,000 clones, roughly four fifths appearing once. Sequencing was performed on PBMCs or T cells enriched from blood (not recorded which). The receptor source for this set is a young man who had recovered from COVID-19.

The rearrangement joins TRBV5-1 to TRBJ2-1; 12 nucleotides match TRBD2. This CDR3 spans 16 amino acids. The J segment lost 7 bases and the V segment lost 4 bases, leaving 9 bases of the junction unmatched. The germline gives CDR1 SGHRS, CDR2 YFSETQ. CDR3 sequence: CASSQLAGGAGNEQFF. DNA for the CDR3: TGCGCCAGCAGCCAACTAGCGGGGGGCGCGGGTAATGAGCAGTTCTTC.

The chain uses TRBV6-4 and TRBJ2-7, with D perhaps TRBD2 (5 bases). The CDR3 extends over 14 amino acids. Germline CDR1 MRHNA, CDR2 SNTAGT. Trimming removed 0 bases from V and 6 bases from J, with 12 bases in between. The CDR3 spells CASSDSRERCEQYF. The CDR3 nucleotides are TGTGCCAGCAGTGACTCTAGGGAGCGCTGCGAGCAGTACTTC.

The chain couples TRBV19 to TRBJ1-5; weak D call: TRBD1 (6 bases). Trimming took off 4 bases at V and 0 bases at J, with 7 bases between the two ends. Germline V gives CDR1 LNHDA, CDR2 SQIVND (reference sequence). The CDR3 runs to 14 residues. CDR3 bases: TGTGCCAGTAGTACGACAGGTAGCAATCAGCCCCAGCATTTT. The encoded protein is CASSTTGSNQPQHF.

This clone occurred a few times. The chain is built from TRBV2 and TRBJ2-7, with D maybe TRBD1 (5 bases). Trimming cost V 5 bases and J 6 bases, with 17 bases left between them. From germline, CDR1 is SNHLY and CDR2 FYNNEI. This CDR3 is 14 amino acids long. The CDR3 region has the DNA TGTGCCAGCAGTCGAATCCGTCCAGGGTTCGAGCAGTACGTC. It translates to CASSRIRPGFEQYV.

This chain joins TRBV4-2 and TRBJ2-5; 9 bases are shared with TRBD2. This CDR3 contains 17 residues. The germline V gene has CDR1 LGHNA and CDR2 YNFKEQ. V gave up 2 bases and J gave up 2 bases; unmatched junction bases: 9. Written as DNA, the CDR3 is TGTGCCAGCAGCCAACTGGCGGGGGGGCCGGGACAAGAGACCCAGTACTTC. Translating gives CASSQLAGGPGQETQYF.

The V gene is TRBV7-2, the J gene TRBJ2-7, with 12 bases fitting TRBD1. The CDR3 sequence is 18 residues long. V was pared by 8 bases and J by 3 bases, with 17 bases of the junction left unmatched. CDR1 SGHTA and CDR2 FQGNSA come from the germline V gene. CDR3 amino acids: CASGSGTGGRHAFYEQYV. The CDR3 DNA sequence: TGTGCCAGCGGATCCGGGACAGGGGGCCGGCACGCTTTCTACGAGCAGTACGTC.

The rearrangement links TRBV2 to TRBJ1-1, with unresolved D. Trimming pared 4 bases from V and 1 base from J, leaving 4 bases between. Per germline, CDR1 SNHLY and CDR2 FYNNEI. The CDR3 length is 12 residues. The CDR3 reads CASSGRNTEAFF. The CDR3 bases are TGTGCCAGCAGTGGTAGGAACACTGAAGCTTTCTTT.

The genes are TRBV4-1 and TRBJ2-2, with 11 nucleotides matching TRBD2. V gave up 2 bases and J gave up 1 base; unmatched junction bases: 0. The V gene's germline CDR1 is MGHRA and CDR2 YSYEKL. There are 16 residues in the CDR3. CDR3 DNA sequence: TGCGCCAGCAGCCAAACTAGCGGGGGGAACACCGGGGAGCTGTTTTTT. Its protein product is CASSQTSGGNTGELFF.

The V gene is TRBV9, the J gene TRBJ2-1; D unresolved. Trimming took 0 bases from V and 5 from J, leaving 15 bases between them. The CDR3 length is 16 residues. Germline values: CDR1 SGDLS, CDR2 YYNGEE. The CDR3 spells CASSVVPRSADNEQFF. Here the CDR3 DNA reads TGTGCCAGCAGCGTAGTTCCCCGGAGCGCCGACAATGAGCAGTTCTTC.

The rearrangement uses TRBV2 and TRBJ1-5; TRBD1 agrees at 7 bases. Germline V gene sequence: CDR1 SNHLY, CDR2 FYNNEI. CDR3 length: 13 residues. Trimming cost V 7 bases and J 3 bases; bases outside gene matches: 3. The CDR3 loop reads CASKGQTNQPQHF. CDR3 in DNA: TGTGCCAGCAAGGGACAGACCAATCAGCCCCAGCATTTT.

The table lists this clone with a count of one. The chain combines TRBV28 with TRBJ1-6; the D is unclear. This CDR3 region has 15 residues. Per the germline V gene, CDR1 is MDHEN and CDR2 is SYDVKM. V was cut by 6 bases and J by 0 bases, with 9 bases left in between. The CDR3 DNA is TGTGCCAGCAGGAAATCGAGCTCCTATAATTCACCCCTCCACTTT. Its protein is CASRKSSSYNSPLHF.